The rows below give T cell receptor beta chains drawn from one sample of a study of shared clonotypes between healthy human individuals. Generated by immunoSEQ multiplex PCR, the TCRdb table keeps only in-frame clones and is missing some. The sample lists a few million clones, nearly 97% occurring once. Sequencing was carried out using naive CD4+ T cells sorted from blood. The receptors derive from a man between 18 and 35 years old in good health. The CDR3 runs from the conserved cysteine through the conserved F or W. Fields, in order: J gene, D gene, clone size, V gene, CDR3 protein, CDR3 DNA. D genes are given only for firm matches. The listing skips clone size in some rows; elsewhere it reads once, few, many or a size class.

TRBJ2-7	-	-	TRBV6-1	CASTPWTGGSYEQYF	TGTGCCAGCACCCCTTGGACCGGTGGCTCCTACGAGCAGTACTTC
TRBJ2-2	-	-	TRBV30	CAWVGQGGSGELFF	TGTGCCTGGGTTGGACAGGGAGGGTCCGGGGAGCTGTTTTTT
TRBJ2-3	-	-	TRBV4-1	CASSRTGLDTQYF	TGCGCCAGCAGCCGAACAGGGTTAGATACGCAGTATTTT
TRBJ2-7	-	-	TRBV7-8	CASSLGVYEQYF	TGTGCCAGCAGCTTAGGAGTCTACGAGCAGTACTTC
TRBJ2-2	-	few	TRBV19	CASSIFENTGELFF	TGTGCCAGTAGTATCTTTGAGAACACCGGGGAGCTGTTTTTT
TRBJ1-4	-	-	TRBV18	CASSPPLPGGEKLFF	TGTGCCAGCTCACCACCCCTGCCCGGGGGTGAAAAACTGTTTTTT
TRBJ2-5	-	-	TRBV7-3	CASSLTHGETQYF	TGTGCCAGCAGCTTAACTCATGGAGAGACCCAGTACTTC
TRBJ2-3	TRBD2	-	TRBV30	CAWSSGGPDTQYF	TGTGCCTGGAGTTCGGGAGGGCCAGATACGCAGTATTTT
TRBJ1-1	-	-	TRBV18	CASSPRKGDTGDTEAFF	TGTGCCAGCTCACCAAGGAAAGGCGACACTGGAGACACTGAAGCTTTCTTT
TRBJ2-7	TRBD1	-	TRBV28	CASSLSFDRGDYEQYF	TGTGCCAGCAGTTTATCTTTTGACAGGGGTGACTACGAGCAGTACTTC
TRBJ1-6	TRBD1	-	TRBV30	CAWSKGASSPLHF	TGTGCCTGGAGTAAGGGGGCAAGTTCACCCCTCCACTTT
TRBJ2-1	-	-	TRBV6-1	CASSEQTSRSPGNEQFF	TGTGCCAGCAGTGAACAAACGAGCAGGTCACCTGGCAATGAGCAGTTCTTC